The entry below gives a single T cell receptor (beta chain) sequence along with its context. Its binding antigen is unknown. No clone much larger than this one lies a single base away; base qualities are absent. The library was built by means of the immunoSEQ multiplex PCR assay. For TCR sequencing, RNA was extracted from every sample and reverse transcribed into cDNA to serve as template. SuperScript III was used for first-strand cDNA synthesis, primed with a 2:1 mix of oligo-dT and random hexamers. A synthetic immune receptor repertoire was used to assess amplification bias, and residual bias was removed computationally. In the paper's pipeline: Raw reads were preprocessed for error removal, and CDR3 was defined according to IMGT conventions as running from the conserved cysteine to phenylalanine. To get clonality, Shannon entropy was normalized by log2 of the number of productive unique TCRs and the result was subtracted from 1. Whether each scalp clone was CD4 or CD8 was inferred by checking scalp TCRbeta sequences against the CD4 and CD8 repertoires from sorted blood. As stored in TCRdb, this immuneACCESS dataset retains in-frame rearrangements with V and J assigned. A fraction of the clones does not appear; measured against another copy, unresolved V genes explain less than half of the discrepancy, and the remainder lacks a known reason. The DNA was the basis for D and trimming; V, J and clone size are from that table. This sample gives about 220,000 clones in total; around three fifths of them show up just once. Roughly 1.5% of the sample belongs to the ten largest clones.

The data derive from a study of CD8+ T cells in alopecia areata (dated by TCRdb to the late 2010s). Looking at the study overall: The treated patients, all with moderate-to-severe alopecia areata, were enrolled in an open-label pilot trial of oral tofacitinib given at 5 to 10 mg twice daily. Tofacitinib was given for 6 to 18 months, followed by 6 months of follow-up off drug to assess delayed response and recurrence. The SALT score, which quantifies the percentage of affected scalp surface area, was used to measure disease severity in treated patients. The study used high-throughput TCRbeta sequencing to examine T cell clonal expansion in alopecia areata, in both the C3H/HeJ mouse model and human patients. In humans, TCRbeta sequencing was performed on scalp tissue and on sorted CD4+ and CD8+ peripheral blood T cells from healthy controls and from patients with patchy or totalis/universalis alopecia areata. Biopsies were taken from tofacitinib-treated patients at baseline and at 4 and 24 weeks of treatment, and a later scalp biopsy was taken in several of the tofacitinib-treated patients. Scalp clonality was compared among normal scalp (n=4), patchy alopecia areata scalp (n=8), and alopecia totalis/universalis scalp (n=8). RNA was obtained with the PAXgene miRNA kit for fixed scalp, the miRNeasy kit for PBMCs, and the RNeasy kit for mouse skin. immunoSEQ multiplex PCR using 35 Vbeta forward primers and 13 Jbeta reverse primers was used to amplify TCRbeta CDR3 regions.

The research as a whole found: Because the treated cohort was small and had only one nonresponder, larger studies are needed to examine links between baseline CD8+ expansion and response. Compared with normal scalp, lesional scalp had higher clonality and more expanded CD8+ clones, particularly in alopecia totalis/universalis, a pattern that suggests antigenic drive. Compared with mice, TCR sequences shared between patients were less clear, possibly partly because of HLA diversity across the patient population. Tofacitinib significantly decreased scalp clonality and the number of expanded CD8+ clones among the top 100 scalp clones. Scalp TCR repertoire analysis is complicated because resident alphabeta T cells in normal human skin are also sequenced, whereas mouse skin is dominated by gammadelta T cells. Many expanded lesional clones persisted in scalp and blood during tofacitinib treatment, which may partly explain relapse after stopping treatment.

The CDR1 and CDR2 encoded by the germline V gene (reference sequence) are GTSNPN and SVGIG. Counted from cysteine to phenylalanine, this CDR3 has 13 amino acids. This entry keeps only the CDR3 DNA: 39 bases, framed from base 1. Relative to germline, V is 3 bases shorter and J is 6 bases shorter, with 9 bases between their ends. The time point label corresponds to: around 29 days on oral tofacitinib. The treatment or condition label, read with the paper, signifies: oral pan-JAK inhibitor, 5-10 mg twice daily. Lesional scalp punch biopsies and peripheral blood were collected from alopecia areata patients. PBMCs were separated by density centrifugation and stained for CD3, CD4 and CD8, after which CD4+ and CD8+ T cells were sorted on a FACSAria.

The sequences come from CD4+ T cells sorted from blood, collected at week 4, from a patient treated with tofacitinib. This TCR came from a human donor with alopecia areata. This receptor chain uses TRBV30 and TRBJ1-6, and perhaps TRBD1 as D gene, on 6 matching bases. The DNA sequence is given as TGTGCCTGGAGCAGGGGTGGTAATTCACCCCTCCACTTT. Its protein reads: CAWSRGGNSPLHF.